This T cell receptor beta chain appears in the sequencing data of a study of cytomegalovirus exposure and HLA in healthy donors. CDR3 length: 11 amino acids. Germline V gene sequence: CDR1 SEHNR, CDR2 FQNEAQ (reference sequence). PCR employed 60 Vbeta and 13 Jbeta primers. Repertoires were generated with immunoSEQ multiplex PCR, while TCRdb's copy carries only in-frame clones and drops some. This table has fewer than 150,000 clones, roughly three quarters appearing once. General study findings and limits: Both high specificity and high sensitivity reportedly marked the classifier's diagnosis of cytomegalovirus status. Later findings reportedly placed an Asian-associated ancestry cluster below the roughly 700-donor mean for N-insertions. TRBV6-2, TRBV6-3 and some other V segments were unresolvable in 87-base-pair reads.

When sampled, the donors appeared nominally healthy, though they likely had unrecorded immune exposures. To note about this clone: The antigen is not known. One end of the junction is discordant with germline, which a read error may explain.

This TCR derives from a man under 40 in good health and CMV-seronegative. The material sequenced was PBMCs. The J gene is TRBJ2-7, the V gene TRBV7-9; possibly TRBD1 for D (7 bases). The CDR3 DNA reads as TGTACCAGCAGGGGGGCGGAAGAGCAGTACTTC. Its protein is CTSRGAEEQYF. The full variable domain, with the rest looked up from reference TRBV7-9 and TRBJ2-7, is DTGVSQNPRHKITKRGQNVTFRCDPISEHNRLYWYRQTLGQGPEFLTYFQNEAQLEKSRLLSDRFSAERPKGSFSTLEIQRTEQGDSAMYLCTSRGAEEQYFGPGTRLTVT.